This section outlines one TCR beta chain sequence together with its context. The junction had 4 bases not matched to a gene; V was cut back by 3 bases and J by 5 bases. This CDR3 comprises 13 residues. CDR1 and CDR2 (germline): LNHDA, SQIVND (reference sequence). PCR involved 60 Vbeta and 13 Jbeta primers. Measured with immunoSEQ multiplex PCR; TCRdb has only the in-frame clones, and not every one. The sample has about 96,000 clones, 60% to 75% seen once. These data are taken from a study of cytomegalovirus exposure and HLA in healthy donors. The sample was PBMCs. This TCR derives from a female donor in good health and CMV-seropositive. The V call is TRBV19, the J call TRBJ2-7, with 7 bases matching TRBD1. The CDR3 is CASSIRQGNEQYF. The CDR3 bases are TGTGCCAGTAGTATCCGACAGGGTAACGAGCAGTACTTC. Based on the CDR3 plus reference TRBV19 and TRBJ2-7, the full variable domain is DGGITQSPKYLFRKEGQNVTLSCEQNLNHDAMYWYRQDPGQGLRLIYYSQIVNDFQKGDIAEGYSVSREKKESFPLTVTSAQKNPTAFYLCASSIRQGNEQYFGPGTRLTVT.